Below are 3 T cell receptor beta chains sequenced from a single sample in a study of blood T cell repertoires in COVID-19. The table came from immunoSEQ multiplex PCR; TCRdb's copy has only in-frame clones and leaves some out. The sample gives 150,000 to 200,000 clones, 80% to 90% of which show up once; roughly 9% is in the top ten. Source material: PBMCs or T cells enriched from blood (not recorded which). The receptors originated from a woman between 18 and 29 years old who had recovered from COVID-19.

The rearrangement joins TRBV7-9 to TRBJ1-4; possibly TRBD1 for D (5 bases). V lost 2 bases, J lost 4 bases, and 11 bases lay in between. The CDR3 totals 15 residues. CDR1 SEHNR and CDR2 FQNEAQ come from the germline V gene (reference sequence). For the CDR3, the DNA is TGTGCCAGCAGCTTACTGGGCAGGGATAATGAAAAACTGTTTTTT. Translation: CASSLLGRDNEKLFF.

The chain has TRBV5-1 and TRBJ1-6; TRBD1 is a possible D gene (6 bases). Germline V gene data show CDR1 as SGHRS and CDR2 as YFSETQ. Trimming cost V 1 base and J 0 bases, with 8 bases left between them. The CDR3 is 16 amino acids. Here the CDR3 DNA reads TGCGCCAGCAGCTTGACAGGGAGCTCCTATAATTCACCCCTCCACTTT. This gives the protein CASSLTGSSYNSPLHF.

V gene TRBV11-3 combines with J gene TRBJ2-1; weak D call: TRBD2 (5 bases). V dropped 5 bases and J dropped 6 bases, with 17 bases sitting between them. Germline loops: CDR1 SGHNT, CDR2 YENEEA. This CDR3 is 15 amino acids long. CDR3 sequence (DNA): TGTGCCAGCAGCCCTGGCTACCTCCGGGGCAATGAGCAGTTCTTC. Translation gives CASSPGYLRGNEQFF.